These T cell receptor beta chains were read from a single sample in a study of technical replicates of blood from several donors. Sequenced by immunoSEQ multiplex PCR; TCRdb stores in-frame clones only, minus some. The table lists 55,000 to 70,000 clones, roughly 89% of them singletons. Sequenced material: PBMCs. The receptors shown here come from a human donor in good health. Some clones in this sample may be carry-over from other donors' samples. Both conserved end residues are part of each CDR3. Where a row states a size, it is once, few, many or the class of an expanded clone; other rows omit it.

cdr3_length,j_call,v_call,clone_size,cdr3_aa
14,TRBJ1-1,TRBV9,.,CASSASVGNTEAFF
13,TRBJ2-1,TRBV19,.,CASSIVYSSEQFF
18,TRBJ2-6,TRBV7-9,once,CASRGQGAADSGANVLTF
15,TRBJ2-3,TRBV9,.,CASGPSGGPTDTQYF
15,TRBJ1-2,TRBV5-1,.,CASSFGPGGAYGYTF
16,TRBJ2-5,TRBV9,.,CASSVGVQELKETQYF
12,TRBJ2-7,TRBV30,.,CAWSAQGSEQYF
15,TRBJ1-6,TRBV18,.,CASSPTGNDNSPLHF
13,TRBJ2-4,TRBV30,.,CAWSSGLLNIQYF
15,TRBJ1-2,TRBV19,.,CASSIARIATYGYTF
12,TRBJ2-5,TRBV11-3,.,CASSLGAGTQYF
16,TRBJ2-2,TRBV6-1,.,CASSDGLAPNTGELFF
13,TRBJ2-7,TRBV7-2,.,CASSFGQNYEQYF
15,TRBJ1-1,TRBV18,.,CASSSTGTGWTEAFF
11,TRBJ2-7,TRBV28,medium-sized,CAWGRTYEQYF